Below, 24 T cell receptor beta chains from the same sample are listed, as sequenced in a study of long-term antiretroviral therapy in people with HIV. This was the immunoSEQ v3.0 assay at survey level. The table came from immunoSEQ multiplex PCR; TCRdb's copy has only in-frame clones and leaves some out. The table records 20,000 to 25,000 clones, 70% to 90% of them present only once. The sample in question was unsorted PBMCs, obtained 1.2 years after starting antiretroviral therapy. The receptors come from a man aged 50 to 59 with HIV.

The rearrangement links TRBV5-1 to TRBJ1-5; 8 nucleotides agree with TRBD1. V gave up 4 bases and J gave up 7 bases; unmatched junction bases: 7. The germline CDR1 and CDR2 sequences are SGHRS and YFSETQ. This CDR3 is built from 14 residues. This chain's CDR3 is CASSPQGAGQPQHF. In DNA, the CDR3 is TGCGCCAGCAGCCCGCAGGGGGCAGGACAGCCCCAGCATTTT. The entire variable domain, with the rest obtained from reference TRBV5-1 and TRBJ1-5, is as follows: KAGVTQTPRYLIKTRGQQVTLSCSPISGHRSVSWYQQTPGQGLQFLFEYFSETQRNKGNFPGRFSGRQFSNSRSEMNVSTLELGDSALYLCASSPQGAGQPQHFGDGTRLSIL.

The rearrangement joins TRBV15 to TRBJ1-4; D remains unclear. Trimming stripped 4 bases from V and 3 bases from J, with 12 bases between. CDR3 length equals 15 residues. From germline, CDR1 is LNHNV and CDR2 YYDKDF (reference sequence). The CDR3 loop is CATSTDPGSNEKLFF. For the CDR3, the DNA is TGTGCCACCAGCACCGACCCTGGGTCTAATGAAAAACTGTTTTTT.

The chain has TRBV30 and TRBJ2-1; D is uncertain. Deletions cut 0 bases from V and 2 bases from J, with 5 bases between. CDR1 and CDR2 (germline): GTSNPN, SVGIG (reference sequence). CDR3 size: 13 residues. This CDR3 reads CAWSVSPYNEQFF. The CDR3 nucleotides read TGTGCCTGGAGTGTAAGTCCCTACAATGAGCAGTTCTTC.

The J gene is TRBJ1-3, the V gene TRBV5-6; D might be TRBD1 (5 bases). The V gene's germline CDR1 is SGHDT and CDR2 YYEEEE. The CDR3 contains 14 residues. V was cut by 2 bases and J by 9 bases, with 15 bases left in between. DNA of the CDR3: TGTGCCAGCAGCTTCTGGGGGGGTCAGGGCACCATATATTTT. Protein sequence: CASSFWGGQGTIYF.

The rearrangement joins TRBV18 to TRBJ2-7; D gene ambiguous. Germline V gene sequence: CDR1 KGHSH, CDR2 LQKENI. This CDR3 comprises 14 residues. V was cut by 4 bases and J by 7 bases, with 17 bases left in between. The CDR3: CASSQSLGIWEQYF. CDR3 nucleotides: TGTGCCAGCTCACAAAGCCTGGGTATTTGGGAGCAGTACTTC.

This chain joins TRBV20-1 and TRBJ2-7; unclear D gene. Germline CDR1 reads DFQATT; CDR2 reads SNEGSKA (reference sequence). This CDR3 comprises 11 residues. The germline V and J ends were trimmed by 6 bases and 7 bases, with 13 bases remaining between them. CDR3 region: CSAGPGWEQYF. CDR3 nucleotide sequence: TGCAGTGCAGGCCCGGGCTGGGAGCAGTACTTC.

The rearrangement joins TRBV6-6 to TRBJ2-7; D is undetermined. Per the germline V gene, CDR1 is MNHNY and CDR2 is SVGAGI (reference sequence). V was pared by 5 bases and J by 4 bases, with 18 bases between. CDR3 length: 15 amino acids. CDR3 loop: CASSPPGIPPYEQYF. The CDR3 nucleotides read TGTGCCAGCAGTCCCCCTGGGATTCCCCCTTACGAGCAGTACTTC.

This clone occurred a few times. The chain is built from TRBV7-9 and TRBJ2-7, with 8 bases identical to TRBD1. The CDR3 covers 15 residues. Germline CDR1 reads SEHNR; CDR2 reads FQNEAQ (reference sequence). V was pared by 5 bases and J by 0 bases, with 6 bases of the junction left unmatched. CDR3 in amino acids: CASSGQGGASYEQYF. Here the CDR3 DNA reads TGTGCCAGCAGCGGACAGGGTGGGGCCTCCTACGAGCAGTACTTC.

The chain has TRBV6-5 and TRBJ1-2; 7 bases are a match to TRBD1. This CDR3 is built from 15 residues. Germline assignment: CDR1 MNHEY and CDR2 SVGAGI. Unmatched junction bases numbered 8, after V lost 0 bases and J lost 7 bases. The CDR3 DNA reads TGTGCCAGCAGTTACTCCCGGGACAGTCCCCGTGGCTACACCTTC. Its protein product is CASSYSRDSPRGYTF.

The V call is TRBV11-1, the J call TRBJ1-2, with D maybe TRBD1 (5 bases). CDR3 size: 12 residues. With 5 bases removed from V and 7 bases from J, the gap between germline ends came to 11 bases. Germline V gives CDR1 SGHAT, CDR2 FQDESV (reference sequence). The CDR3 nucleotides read TGTGCCAGCAGCCCGGGGGTGATTGGCTACACCTTC. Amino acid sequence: CASSPGVIGYTF.

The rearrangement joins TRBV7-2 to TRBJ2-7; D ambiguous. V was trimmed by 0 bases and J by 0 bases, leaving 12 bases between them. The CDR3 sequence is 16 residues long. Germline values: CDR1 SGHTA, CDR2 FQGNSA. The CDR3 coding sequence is TGTGCCAGCAGCTTAGCGGTCAGATCTAACTCCTACGAGCAGTACTTC. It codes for CASSLAVRSNSYEQYF.

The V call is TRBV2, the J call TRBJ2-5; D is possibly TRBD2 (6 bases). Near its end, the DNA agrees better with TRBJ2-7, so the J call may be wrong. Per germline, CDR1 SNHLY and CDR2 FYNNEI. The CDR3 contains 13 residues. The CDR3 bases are TGTGCCACCAGGGCCGGGGGACCCTACGAGCAGTACTTC. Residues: CATRAGGPYEQYF.

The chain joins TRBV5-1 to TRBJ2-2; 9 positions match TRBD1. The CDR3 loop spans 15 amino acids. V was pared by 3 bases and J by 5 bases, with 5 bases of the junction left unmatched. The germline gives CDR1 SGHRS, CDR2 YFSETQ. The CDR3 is CASSSGQGLTGELFF. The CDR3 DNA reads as TGCGCCAGCAGCTCAGGACAGGGGCTGACCGGGGAGCTGTTTTTT.

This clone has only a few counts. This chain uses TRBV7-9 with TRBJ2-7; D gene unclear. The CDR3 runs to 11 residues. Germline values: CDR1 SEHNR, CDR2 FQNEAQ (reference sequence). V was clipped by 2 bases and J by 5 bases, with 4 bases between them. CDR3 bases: TGTGCCAGCAGCTTAATAGACGAGCAGTACTTC. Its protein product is CASSLIDEQYF.

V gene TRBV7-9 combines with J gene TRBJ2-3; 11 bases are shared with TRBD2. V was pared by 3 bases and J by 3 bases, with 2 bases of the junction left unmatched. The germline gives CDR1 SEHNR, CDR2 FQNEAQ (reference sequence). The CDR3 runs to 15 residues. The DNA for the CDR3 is TGTGCCAGCAGCTTGTCTAGCGGGGGGACAGATACGCAGTATTTT. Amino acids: CASSLSSGGTDTQYF.

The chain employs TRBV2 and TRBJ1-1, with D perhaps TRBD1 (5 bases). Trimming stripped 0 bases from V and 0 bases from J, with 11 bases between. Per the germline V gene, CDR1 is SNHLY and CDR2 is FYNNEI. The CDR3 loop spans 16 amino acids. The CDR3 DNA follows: TGTGCCAGCAGTGAAGCGCTCGGGGGAATGAACACTGAAGCTTTCTTT. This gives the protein CASSEALGGMNTEAFF. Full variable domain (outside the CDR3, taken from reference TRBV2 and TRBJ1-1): EPEVTQTPSHQVTQMGQEVILRCVPISNHLYFYWYRQILGQKVEFLVSFYNNEISEKSEIFDDQFSVERPDGSNFTLKIRSTKLEDSAMYFCASSEALGGMNTEAFFGQGTRLTVV.

CDR3 coding DNA: TGCGCCAGCAGTGAGCAGACGTGGACTGAAGCTTTCTTT. The encoded protein is CASSEQTWTEAFF. The V call is TRBV10-2, the J call TRBJ1-1; D gene ambiguous. Trimming left V 2 bases short and J 5 bases short, with 9 bases between. Germline V gene lookup returns CDR1 WSHSY and CDR2 SAAADI. The CDR3 covers 13 residues.

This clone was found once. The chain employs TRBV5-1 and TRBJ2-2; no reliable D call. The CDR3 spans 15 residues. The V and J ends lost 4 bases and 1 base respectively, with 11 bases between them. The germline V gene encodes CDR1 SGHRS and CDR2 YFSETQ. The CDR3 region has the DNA TGCGCCAGCAGCGCCGACATCTTGAACACCGGGGAGCTGTTTTTT. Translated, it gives CASSADILNTGELFF.

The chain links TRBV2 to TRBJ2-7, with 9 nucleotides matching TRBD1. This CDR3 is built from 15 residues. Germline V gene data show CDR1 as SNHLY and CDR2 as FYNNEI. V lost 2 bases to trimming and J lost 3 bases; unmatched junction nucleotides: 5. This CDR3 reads CASSEYGTGFYEQYF. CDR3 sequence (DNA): TGTGCCAGCAGTGAATACGGGACAGGGTTCTACGAGCAGTACTTC.

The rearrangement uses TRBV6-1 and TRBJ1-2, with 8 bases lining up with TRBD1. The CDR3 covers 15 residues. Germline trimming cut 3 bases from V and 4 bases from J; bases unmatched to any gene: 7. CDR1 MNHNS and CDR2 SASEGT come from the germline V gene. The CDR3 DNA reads TGTGCCAGCAGTGAGAAGGACAGGGTAGGCTATGGCTACACCTTC. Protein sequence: CASSEKDRVGYGYTF.

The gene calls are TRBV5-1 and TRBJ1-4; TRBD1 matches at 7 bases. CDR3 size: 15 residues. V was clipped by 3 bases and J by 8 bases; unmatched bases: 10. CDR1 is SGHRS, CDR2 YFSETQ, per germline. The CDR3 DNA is TGCGCCAGCAGCTCCTGGACAGGATCGGTCGAAAAACTGTTTTTT. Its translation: CASSSWTGSVEKLFF.

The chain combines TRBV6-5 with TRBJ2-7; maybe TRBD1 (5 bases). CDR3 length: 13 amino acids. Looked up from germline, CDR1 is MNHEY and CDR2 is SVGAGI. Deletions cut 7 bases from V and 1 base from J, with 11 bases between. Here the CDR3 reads CASTDTGSYEQYF. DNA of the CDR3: TGTGCCAGCACCGACACAGGTTCCTACGAGCAGTACTTC.

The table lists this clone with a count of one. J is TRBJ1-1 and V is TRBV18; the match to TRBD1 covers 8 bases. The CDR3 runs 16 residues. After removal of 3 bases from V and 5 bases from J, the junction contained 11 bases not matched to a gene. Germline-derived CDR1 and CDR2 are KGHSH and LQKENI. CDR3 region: CASSPGAGGAGTEAFF. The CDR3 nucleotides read TGTGCCAGCTCACCTGGGGCAGGGGGCGCGGGGACTGAAGCTTTCTTT.

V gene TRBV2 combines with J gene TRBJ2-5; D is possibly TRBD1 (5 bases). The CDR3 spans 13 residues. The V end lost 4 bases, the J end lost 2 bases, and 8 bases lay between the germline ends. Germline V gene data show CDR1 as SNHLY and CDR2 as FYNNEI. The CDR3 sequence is CASSGTPQETQYF. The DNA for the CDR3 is TGTGCCAGCAGTGGGACACCTCAAGAGACCCAGTACTTC.